The 25 T cell receptor beta chains in this list originate from one sample, sequenced in a study of T cells in Graves' hyperthyroidism and ophthalmopathy. Template material for amplifying TCR beta CDR3 regions consisted of RNA transcripts. During a first-round RT-PCR of the TCR CDR3, the HTBI primer set was used. A single record per CDR3 protein comes from TCRdb applying MiXCR to the multiplex PCR reads. Counted here are around 600,000 distinct CDR3 sequences, over 40% occurring once; the ten biggest clones make up roughly 6.5%. Sequenced input: peripheral blood or thyroid tissue (not recorded which). These receptors all come from an adult man with Graves' disease, either hyperthyroidism or ophthalmopathy (not recorded which).

This clonotype appeared many times. The chain links TRBV15 to TRBJ1-2, with D possibly matching TRBD1 (6 bases). CDR1 LNHNV and CDR2 YYDKDF come from the germline V gene (reference sequence). This CDR3 comprises 16 residues. Trimming pared 5 bases from V and 3 bases from J, leaving 19 bases between. CDR3 in DNA: TGTGCCACCAGCGATCCCCGGGGGCAGGCCTACTATGGCTACACCTTC. Protein sequence: CATSDPRGQAYYGYTF. Combining the CDR3 with reference TRBV15 and TRBJ1-2 gives the whole variable domain DAMVIQNPRYQVTQFGKPVTLSCSQTLNHNVMYWYQQKSSQAPKLLFHYYDKDFNNEADTPDNFQSRRPNTSFCFLDIRSPGLGDTAMYLCATSDPRGQAYYGYTFGSGTRLTVV.

The chain recombines TRBV29-1 with TRBJ1-2; 10 positions agree with TRBD1. V shed 7 bases, J shed 5 bases, and the junction held 10 bases outside the gene matches. Per the germline V gene, CDR1 is SQVTM and CDR2 is ANQGSEA. This CDR3 is 14 amino acids long. CDR3 sequence (DNA): TGCAGCGAAGGGCAAGGGACAGGGGATTATGGCTACACCTTC. This translates into CSEGQGTGDYGYTF.

The chain combines TRBV2 with TRBJ1-3; 8 nucleotides match TRBD1. The CDR3 loop spans 12 amino acids. V was clipped by 7 bases and J by 7 bases; unmatched bases: 3. Germline V gene lookup returns CDR1 SNHLY and CDR2 FYNNEI. The CDR3 DNA sequence: TGTGCCAGCATGGACAGGGCGAACACCATATATTTT. This codes for CASMDRANTIYF.

Only a few counts were recorded for this clonotype. The rearrangement links TRBV19 to TRBJ2-5; maybe TRBD2 (6 bases). The CDR3 runs 15 residues. Looked up from germline, CDR1 is LNHDA and CDR2 is SQIVND (reference sequence). V was trimmed by 1 base and J by 2 bases, leaving 11 bases between them. CDR3 in DNA: TGTGCCAGTAGTATAGTCTGGGAGGCTCAAGAGACCCAGTACTTC. It specifies CASSIVWEAQETQYF.

This clonotype was counted at least ten times. The rearrangement links TRBV2 to TRBJ1-5, with a weak D call TRBD1 (6 bases). The CDR3 consists of 15 residues. CDR1 is SNHLY and CDR2 is FYNNEI in the germline V gene. Trimming removed 6 bases from V and 4 bases from J, with 16 bases in between. The CDR3 DNA follows: TGTGCCAGCAGGATCACAGGGACGGAAAATCAGCCCCAGCATTTT. This sequence encodes CASRITGTENQPQHF.

This rearrangement joins TRBV6-5 to TRBJ2-7, with 7 bases identical to TRBD1. The CDR3 spans 13 residues. With 5 bases clipped from V and 8 bases from J, the junction kept 9 bases outside the gene matches. Germline CDR1 and CDR2: MNHEY and SVGAGI. The DNA of the CDR3 is TGTGCCAGCAGTGTAAACAGGGGTTCGCAGCAGTACTTC. Protein: CASSVNRGSQQYF.

This clonotype was seen just once. A much more abundant neighbour one base away suggests this may be a read error. This sequence joins TRBV7-9 and TRBJ1-5; D remains unclear. Germline-derived CDR1 and CDR2 are SEHNR and FQNEAQ (reference sequence). This CDR3 has 14 amino acids. The CDR3 region is CASSQSHGDQRQHF. Written as DNA, the CDR3 is TGTGCCAGCAGTCAATCCCATGGGGATCAGCGCCAGCATTTT.

This clonotype was detected ten times or more. The V gene is TRBV5-1, the J gene TRBJ2-7, with D possibly TRBD2 on 6 matching bases. The V and J ends lost 2 bases and 6 bases respectively, with 12 bases between them. This CDR3 spans 13 amino acids. CDR1 SGHRS and CDR2 YFSETQ come from the germline V gene. CDR3 sequence (DNA): TGCGCCAGCAGCTTAGGAGGGTCCGGCGAGCAGTACTTC. This translates into CASSLGGSGEQYF. Drawing the rest from reference TRBV5-1 and TRBJ2-7, the complete variable domain is KAGVTQTPRYLIKTRGQQVTLSCSPISGHRSVSWYQQTPGQGLQFLFEYFSETQRNKGNFPGRFSGRQFSNSRSEMNVSTLELGDSALYLCASSLGGSGEQYFGPGTRLTVT.

The chain links TRBV20-1 to TRBJ2-7; 8 bases are shared with TRBD2. V shed 6 bases, J shed 3 bases, and the junction held 13 bases outside the gene matches. CDR1 is DFQATT and CDR2 is SNEGSKA in the germline V gene (reference sequence). CDR3 length: 15 residues. The CDR3 loop reads CSAHQERTSRYEQYF. Written as DNA, the CDR3 is TGCAGTGCGCATCAAGAACGGACTAGCCGCTACGAGCAGTACTTC.

This clonotype was detected only a few times. The rearrangement uses TRBV20-1 and TRBJ2-5, with 11 bases that match TRBD2. V was clipped by 3 bases and J by 5 bases; unmatched bases: 14. Germline-derived CDR1 and CDR2 are DFQATT and SNEGSKA (reference sequence). The CDR3 is 17 residues long. The CDR3 DNA reads TGCAGTGCTAGTATTGGGGGACTAGCGGTAGAGGAGGAGACCCAGTACTTC. The encoded protein is CSASIGGLAVEEETQYF.

This chain connects TRBV7-9 to TRBJ2-5, with a tentative D call TRBD1 (5 bases). V lost 5 bases and J lost 8, with 15 bases in between. The CDR3 is 13 residues long. Germline CDR1 reads SEHNR; CDR2 reads FQNEAQ (reference sequence). CDR3 DNA sequence: TGTGCCAGCAGCGAAGGGGTCCCCCCAACCCAGTACTTC. This translates into CASSEGVPPTQYF.

This clonotype was seen only a few times. CDR3 loop: CASSQVQGISEAFF. Here the CDR3 DNA reads TGTGCCAGCAGCCAAGTCCAGGGTATATCTGAAGCTTTCTTT. V gene TRBV9 combines with J gene TRBJ1-1; D is possibly TRBD1 (5 bases). This CDR3 is 14 amino acids long. The V and J ends lost 4 bases and 6 bases respectively, with 16 bases between them. Germline assignment: CDR1 SGDLS and CDR2 YYNGEE. Full variable domain (missing parts from reference TRBV9 and TRBJ1-1): DSGVTQTPKHLITATGQRVTLRCSPRSGDLSVYWYQQSLDQGLQFLIQYYNGEERAKGNILERFSAQQFPDLHSELNLSSLELGDSALYFCASSQVQGISEAFFGQGTRLTVV.

This clonotype occurred a few times. This chain joins TRBV7-8 and TRBJ1-5; D is unclear. V lost 2 bases to trimming and J lost 0 bases, with 17 bases between them. Germline-derived CDR1 and CDR2 are SGHVS and FQNEAQ. The CDR3 extends over 18 amino acids. The CDR3 reads CASSLTKKGRYSNQPQHF. The CDR3 region has the DNA TGTGCCAGCAGCTTAACCAAAAAGGGCAGATATAGCAATCAGCCCCAGCATTTT.

This clonotype was seen just once. A much more abundant neighbour one base away suggests this may be a read error. This chain joins TRBV11-1 and TRBJ1-5; D is possibly TRBD1 (6 bases). The V end lost 0 bases, the J end lost 2 bases, and 14 bases lay between the germline ends. Germline V gene lookup returns CDR1 SGHAT and CDR2 FQDESV (reference sequence). The CDR3 runs 17 residues. In nucleotides, the CDR3 is TGTGCCAGCAGCTTAGCGTCCGGGGGCGGTGGCAATCAGCCCCAGCATTTT. This codes for CASSLASGGGGNQPQHF.

The V call is TRBV2, the J call TRBJ1-5; possible D gene TRBD1, 5 bases. V was trimmed by 3 bases and J by 9 bases, leaving 24 bases between them. CDR3 size: 17 residues. Germline V gene sequence: CDR1 SNHLY, CDR2 FYNNEI. In DNA form, the CDR3 reads TGTGCCAGCAGTGAGAGGACCCCAGGGAGTGGGCCTTCGCCCCAGCATTTT. Its translation: CASSERTPGSGPSPQHF. Full variable domain (missing parts from reference TRBV2 and TRBJ1-5): EPEVTQTPSHQVTQMGQEVILRCVPISNHLYFYWYRQILGQKVEFLVSFYNNEISEKSEIFDDQFSVERPDGSNFTLKIRSTKLEDSAMYFCASSERTPGSGPSPQHFGDGTRLSIL.

The chain is built from TRBV7-8 and TRBJ1-4, with TRBD1 as a possible D gene (6 bases). This CDR3 contains 13 residues. CDR1 is SGHVS, CDR2 FQNEAQ, per germline. V lost 5 bases, J lost 6 bases, and 10 bases lay in between. The CDR3 spells CASSQGHHEKLFF. CDR3 bases: TGTGCCAGCAGCCAGGGACATCATGAAAAACTGTTTTTT. Complete variable domain (other parts from reference TRBV7-8 and TRBJ1-4): GAGVSQSPRYKVAKRGQDVALRCDPISGHVSLFWYQQALGQGPEFLTYFQNEAQLDKSGLPSDRFFAERPEGSVSTLKIQRTQQEDSAVYLCASSQGHHEKLFFGSGTQLSVL.

The sample holds a few counts of this clonotype. The rearrangement joins TRBV12-3 or TRBV12-4 to TRBJ2-5; D uncertain. This CDR3 has 12 amino acids. Deletions cut 6 bases from V and 1 base from J, with 6 bases between. For the CDR3, the DNA is TGTGCCAGCAGGGGTATCCAAGAGACCCAGTACTTC. Translating gives CASRGIQETQYF.

The rearrangement uses TRBV19 and TRBJ1-1; 10 bases are shared with TRBD1. The junction had 8 bases not matched to a gene; V was cut back by 5 bases and J by 11 bases. CDR1 and CDR2 from the germline V gene are LNHDA and SQIVND (reference sequence). The CDR3 has 13 residues. Here the CDR3 DNA reads TGTGCCAGTAGTCAGGGGACAGGGGACGGGGCTTTCTTT. Translated, it gives CASSQGTGDGAFF. The entire variable domain, with the rest obtained from reference TRBV19 and TRBJ1-1, is as follows: DGGITQSPKYLFRKEGQNVTLSCEQNLNHDAMYWYRQDPGQGLRLIYYSQIVNDFQKGDIAEGYSVSREKKESFPLTVTSAQKNPTAFYLCASSQGTGDGAFFGQGTRLTVV.

This clonotype was found once. The chain joins TRBV2 to TRBJ1-1; D gene ambiguous. The CDR3 contains 14 residues. Germline CDR1 is SNHLY and CDR2 is FYNNEI. V was cut by 7 bases and J by 6 bases, with 18 bases left in between. The CDR3 protein is CASTVRGDRSEAFF. The CDR3 coding sequence is TGTGCCAGCACTGTCCGCGGGGATCGCTCTGAAGCTTTCTTT. The variable domain in full, with the rest retrieved from reference TRBV2 and TRBJ1-1, is EPEVTQTPSHQVTQMGQEVILRCVPISNHLYFYWYRQILGQKVEFLVSFYNNEISEKSEIFDDQFSVERPDGSNFTLKIRSTKLEDSAMYFCASTVRGDRSEAFFGQGTRLTVV.

Turning to this clonotype: This sequence may be a read error, since a much larger clone differs from it by one base. The chain is built from TRBV29-1 and TRBJ2-5, with 10 bases aligning to TRBD1. The CDR3 consists of 13 residues. The J segment lost 4 bases and the V segment lost 4 bases, leaving 3 bases of the junction unmatched. Per germline, CDR1 SQVTM and CDR2 ANQGSEA. The CDR3 protein is CSVAWTGGETQYF. The CDR3 DNA sequence: TGCAGCGTTGCCTGGACAGGGGGAGAGACCCAGTACTTC.

V is TRBV7-9 and J is TRBJ1-3, with D possibly being TRBD1 (5 bases). Germline loops: CDR1 SEHNR, CDR2 FQNEAQ (reference sequence). V lost 7 bases to trimming and J lost 8 bases, with 12 bases between them. The CDR3 is 12 residues long. DNA for the CDR3: TGTGCCAGCATGCCGATGGGGGACACCATATATTTT. It encodes CASMPMGDTIYF.

The chain links TRBV7-9 to TRBJ2-7; D unresolved. V was shortened by 5 bases and J by 4 bases, with 12 bases between the two germline ends. This CDR3 region has 13 residues. The V gene's germline CDR1 is SEHNR and CDR2 FQNEAQ (reference sequence). This CDR3 reads CASSQQVVYEQYF. The CDR3 coding sequence is TGTGCCAGCAGCCAGCAGGTCGTGTACGAGCAGTACTTC.

The V gene is TRBV3-1, the J gene TRBJ2-5; weak D call: TRBD1 (6 bases). The germline CDR1 and CDR2 sequences are LGHDT and YNNKEL (reference sequence). The CDR3 is made up of 14 amino acids. Trimming cost V 4 bases and J 4 bases, with 13 bases left between them. As DNA, the CDR3 is TGTGCCAGCAGCCCGAAGGGGACATTAGAGACCCAGTACTTC. Its protein product is CASSPKGTLETQYF.

J is TRBJ1-6 and V is TRBV7-9; D possibly corresponds to TRBD1 (5 bases). Trimming cost V 3 bases and J 5 bases, with 8 bases left between them. The CDR3 length is 14 residues. Germline CDR1 is SEHNR and CDR2 is FQNEAQ (reference sequence). Written as DNA, the CDR3 is TGTGCCAGCAGCTTCCGGGACCATAATTCACCCCTCCACTTT. Amino acid sequence: CASSFRDHNSPLHF.

As for this clonotype: A read error is possible here, since a much larger clone lies one base away. CDR3 in DNA: TGTGCCAGCGGACCGACAGTACACGCCTTC. It specifies CASGPTVHAF. The chain is built from TRBV7-8 and TRBJ1-2; D may be TRBD1 (5 bases). The CDR3 totals 10 residues. CDR1 is SGHVS, CDR2 FQNEAQ, per germline.